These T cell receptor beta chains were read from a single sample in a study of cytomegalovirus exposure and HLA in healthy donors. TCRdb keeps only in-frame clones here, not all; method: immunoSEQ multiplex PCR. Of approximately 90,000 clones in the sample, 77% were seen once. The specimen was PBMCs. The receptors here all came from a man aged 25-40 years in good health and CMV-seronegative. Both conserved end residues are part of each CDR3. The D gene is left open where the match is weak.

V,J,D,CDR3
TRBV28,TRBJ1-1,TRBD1,CAILKGDRGPEAFF
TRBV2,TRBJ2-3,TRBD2,CASSELAGGVTDTQYF
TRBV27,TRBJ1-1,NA,CASSPEAGQGVTEAFF
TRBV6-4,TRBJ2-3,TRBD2,CASSQAGGADTQYF
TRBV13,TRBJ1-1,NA,CASRSAGSNTEAFF
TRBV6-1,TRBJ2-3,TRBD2,CASRPLAGATDTQYF
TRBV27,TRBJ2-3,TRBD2,CASRSGRPTDTQYF
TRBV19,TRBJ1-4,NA,CASRAFATNEKLFF
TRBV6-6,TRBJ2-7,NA,CASRGAGRGGTYEQYF
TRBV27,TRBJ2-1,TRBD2,CASSLYLGASGRWNEQFF
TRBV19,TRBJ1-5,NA,CATSLGQGNAQPQHF
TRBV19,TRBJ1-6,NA,CASSTGMGNSPLHF
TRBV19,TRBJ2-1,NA,CASSLGDSYNEQFF
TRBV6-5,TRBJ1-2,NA,CASSYRGYGYTF
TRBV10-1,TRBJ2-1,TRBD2,CASSPRTSGSYNEQFF
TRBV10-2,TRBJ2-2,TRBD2,CASLQLAGGGELFF
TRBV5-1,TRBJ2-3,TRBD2,CASSLAALAGDTDTQYF
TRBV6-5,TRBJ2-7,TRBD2,CASSGRLAGNEQYF
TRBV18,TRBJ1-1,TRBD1,CASSPGQGNSEAFF
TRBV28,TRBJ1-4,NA,CASSLSGADEKLFF
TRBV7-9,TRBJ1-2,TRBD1,CASSFQGASYGYTF
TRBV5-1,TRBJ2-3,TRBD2,CASRAAGTFTDTQYF
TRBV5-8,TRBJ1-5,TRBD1,CASSPLARTGAINQPQHF
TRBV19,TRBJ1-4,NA,CASSTSTVNNEKLFF
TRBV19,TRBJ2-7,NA,CASSKGSGQEQYF
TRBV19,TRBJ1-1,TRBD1,CASSSRDRKAFF
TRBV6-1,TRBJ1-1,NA,CASSYDRSTEAFF
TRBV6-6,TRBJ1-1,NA,CASSRILDDTEAFF
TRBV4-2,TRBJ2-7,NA,CASSQDLRQGYEQYF
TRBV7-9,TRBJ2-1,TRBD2,CASSTGTSGGEQFF
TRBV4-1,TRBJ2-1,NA,CASSQRRNGVSSNEQFF
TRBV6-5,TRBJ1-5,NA,CASSSVRQGQPQHF
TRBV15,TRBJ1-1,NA,CATSRGAAGLNTEAFF
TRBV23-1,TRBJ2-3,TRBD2,CASSQGLAGVLSTDTQYF
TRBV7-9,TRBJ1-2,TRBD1,CASSQTGDAYGYTF
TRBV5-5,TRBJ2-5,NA,CASSRGTAQETQYF
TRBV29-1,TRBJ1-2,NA,CSAPVGPQERDGYTF
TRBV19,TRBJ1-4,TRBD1,CASTLPGQGIETTNEKLFF
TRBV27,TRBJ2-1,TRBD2,CASSLGLVLNNEQFF
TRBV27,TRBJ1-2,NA,CASSNRAEGDLYGYTF
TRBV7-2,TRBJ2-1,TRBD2,CASSLTSGISNEQFF
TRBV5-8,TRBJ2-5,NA,CASSLKLPRETQYF
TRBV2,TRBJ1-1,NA,CASSRTLGQNTEAFF
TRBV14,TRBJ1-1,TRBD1,CASSHNRGYTEAFF
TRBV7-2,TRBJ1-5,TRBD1,CASSQLDRVIQPQHF
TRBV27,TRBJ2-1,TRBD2,CASSRLAGSVYNEQFF
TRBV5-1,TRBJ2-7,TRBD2,CASSWIPGVGLAGFSYEQYF
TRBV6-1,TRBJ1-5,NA,CASSESGQPQHF
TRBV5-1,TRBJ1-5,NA,CASSWDNSPDQPQHF
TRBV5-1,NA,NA,CASSVDNYEQYF
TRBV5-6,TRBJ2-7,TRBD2,CASSLGTSGYYEQYF